This entry is about one T cell receptor beta chain. As originally analysed: Nucleated cell counts were estimated from reference gene primer amplification. Assay: immunoSEQ multiplex PCR; the TCRdb copy retains only in-frame clones and omits some. The V and J calls and clone size were taken over from that table, and D and trimming were inferred from the DNA. The table records around 170,000 clones, 86% of them present only once. This entry is derived from a study of blood T cell repertoires in COVID-19. The wider study: T cells, B-cell-depleted T cells, or PBMCs provided the cDNA or gDNA that served as material.

The origin of this receptor is a man aged 50 to 59 with active or convalescent COVID-19. The sample taken for sequencing was peripheral blood.

The CDR3 region is CASSVLFLTSHEQFF. CDR3 bases: TGTGCCAGCAGCGTCCTCTTCCTGACTAGCCATGAGCAGTTCTTC. V gene TRBV5-5 combines with J gene TRBJ2-1, with 7 bases matching TRBD2. Germline V gives CDR1 SGHKS, CDR2 YYEKEE (reference sequence). This CDR3 is 15 amino acids long. V trimming: 4 bases; J trimming: 8 bases; junction bases outside the gene matches: 12.